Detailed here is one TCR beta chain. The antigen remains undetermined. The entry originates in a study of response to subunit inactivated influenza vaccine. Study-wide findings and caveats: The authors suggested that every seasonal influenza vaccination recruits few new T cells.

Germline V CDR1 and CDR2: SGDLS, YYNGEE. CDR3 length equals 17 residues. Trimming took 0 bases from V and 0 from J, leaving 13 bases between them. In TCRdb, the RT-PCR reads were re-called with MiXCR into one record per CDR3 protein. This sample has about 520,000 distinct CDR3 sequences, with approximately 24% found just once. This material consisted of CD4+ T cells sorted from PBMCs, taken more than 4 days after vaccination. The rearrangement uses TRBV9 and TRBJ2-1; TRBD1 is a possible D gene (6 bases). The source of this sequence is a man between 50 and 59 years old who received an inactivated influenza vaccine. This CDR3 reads CASSVAYGGSSYNEQFF. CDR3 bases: TGTGCCAGCAGCGTAGCTTATGGGGGCAGCTCCTACAATGAGCAGTTCTTC.